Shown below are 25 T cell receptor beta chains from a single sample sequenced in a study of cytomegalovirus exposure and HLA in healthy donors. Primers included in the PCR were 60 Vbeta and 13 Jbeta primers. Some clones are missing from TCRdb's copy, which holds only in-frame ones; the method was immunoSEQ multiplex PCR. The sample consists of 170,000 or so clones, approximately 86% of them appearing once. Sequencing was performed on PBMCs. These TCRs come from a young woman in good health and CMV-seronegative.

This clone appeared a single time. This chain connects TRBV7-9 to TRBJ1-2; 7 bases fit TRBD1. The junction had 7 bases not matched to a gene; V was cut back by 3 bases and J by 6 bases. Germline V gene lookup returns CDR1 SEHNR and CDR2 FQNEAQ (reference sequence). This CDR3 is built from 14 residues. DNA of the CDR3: TGTGCCAGCAGCTTGTCCCAGGGGGACCATGGCTACACCTTC. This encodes CASSLSQGDHGYTF.

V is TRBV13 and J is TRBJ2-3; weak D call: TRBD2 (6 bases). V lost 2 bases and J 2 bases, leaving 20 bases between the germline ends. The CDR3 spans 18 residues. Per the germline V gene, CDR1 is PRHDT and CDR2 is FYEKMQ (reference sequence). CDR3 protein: CASSLSLREVWPTDTQYF. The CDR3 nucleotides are TGTGCCAGCAGCTTAAGTCTGAGGGAGGTGTGGCCCACAGATACGCAGTATTTT. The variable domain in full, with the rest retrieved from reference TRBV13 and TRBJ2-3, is AAGVIQSPRHLIKEKRETATLKCYPIPRHDTVYWYQQGPGQDPQFLISFYEKMQSDKGSIPDRFSAQQFSDYHSELNMSSLELGDSALYFCASSLSLREVWPTDTQYFGPGTRLTVL.

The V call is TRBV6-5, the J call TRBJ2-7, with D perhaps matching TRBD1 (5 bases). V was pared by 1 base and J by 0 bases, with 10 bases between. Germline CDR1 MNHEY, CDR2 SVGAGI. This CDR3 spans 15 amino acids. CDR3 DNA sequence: TGTGCCAGCAGTTACTTAGGGGTCCACTCCTACGAGCAGTACTTC. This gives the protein CASSYLGVHSYEQYF.

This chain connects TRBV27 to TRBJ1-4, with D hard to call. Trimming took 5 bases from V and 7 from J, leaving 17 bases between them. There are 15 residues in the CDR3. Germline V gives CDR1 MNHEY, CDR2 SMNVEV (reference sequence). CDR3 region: CASSPQNPKREKLFF. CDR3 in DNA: TGTGCCAGCAGTCCCCAAAACCCGAAGCGTGAAAAACTGTTTTTT.

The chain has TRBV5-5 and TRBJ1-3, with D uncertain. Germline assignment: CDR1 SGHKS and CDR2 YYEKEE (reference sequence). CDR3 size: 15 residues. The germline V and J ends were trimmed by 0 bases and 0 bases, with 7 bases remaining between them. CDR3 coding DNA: TGTGCCAGCAGCTTGGATTACAGCTCTGGAAACACCATATATTTT. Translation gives CASSLDYSSGNTIYF. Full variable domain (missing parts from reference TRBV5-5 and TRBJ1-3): DAGVTQSPTHLIKTRGQQVTLRCSPISGHKSVSWYQQVLGQGPQFIFQYYEKEERGRGNFPDRFSARQFPNYSSELNVNALLLGDSALYLCASSLDYSSGNTIYFGEGSWLTVV.

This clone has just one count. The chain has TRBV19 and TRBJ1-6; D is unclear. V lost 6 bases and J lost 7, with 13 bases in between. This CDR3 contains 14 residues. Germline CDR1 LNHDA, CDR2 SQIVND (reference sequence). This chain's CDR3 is CASRGAAANSPLHF. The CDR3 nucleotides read TGTGCCAGTAGAGGCGCGGCGGCGAATTCACCCCTCCACTTT.

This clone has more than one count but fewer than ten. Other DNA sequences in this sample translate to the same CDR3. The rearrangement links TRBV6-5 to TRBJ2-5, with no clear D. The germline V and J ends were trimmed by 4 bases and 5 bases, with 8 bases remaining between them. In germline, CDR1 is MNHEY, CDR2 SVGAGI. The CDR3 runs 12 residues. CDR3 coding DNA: TGTGCCAGCAGTTCCCTACGGGAGACCCAGTACTTC. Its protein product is CASSSLRETQYF.

The CDR3 protein is CASSKGTGDEQYF. CDR3 in DNA: TGTGCCAGTAGTAAGGGGACAGGTGATGAGCAGTACTTC. This sequence joins TRBV19 and TRBJ2-7; TRBD1 matches at 8 bases. The CDR3 consists of 13 residues. The junction had 6 bases not matched to a gene; V was cut back by 4 bases and J by 7 bases. CDR1 is LNHDA and CDR2 is SQIVND in the germline V gene (reference sequence).

CDR3 in amino acids: CASSYRFNTEAFF. DNA of the CDR3: TGTGCCAGCAGTTATCGGTTTAACACTGAAGCTTTCTTT. The J gene is TRBJ1-1, the V gene TRBV27; D unresolved. CDR1 is MNHEY and CDR2 is SMNVEV in the germline V gene (reference sequence). The CDR3 has 13 residues. With 4 bases removed from V and 2 bases from J, the gap between germline ends came to 8 bases.

The CDR3 loop reads CASLEGVSGHEQYF. The DNA of the CDR3 is TGTGCCAGCCTCGAGGGAGTTTCGGGCCACGAGCAGTACTTC. The genes are TRBV28 and TRBJ2-7; possibly TRBD2 for D (5 bases). From germline, CDR1 is MDHEN and CDR2 SYDVKM. The V and J ends lost 8 bases and 5 bases respectively, with 19 bases between them. The CDR3 covers 14 residues.

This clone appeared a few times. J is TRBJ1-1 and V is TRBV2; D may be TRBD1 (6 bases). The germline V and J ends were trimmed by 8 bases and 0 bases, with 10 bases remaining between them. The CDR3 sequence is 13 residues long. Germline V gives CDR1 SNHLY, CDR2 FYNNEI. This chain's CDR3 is CASPGTMNTEAFF. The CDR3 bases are TGTGCCAGCCCTGGGACAATGAACACTGAAGCTTTCTTT.

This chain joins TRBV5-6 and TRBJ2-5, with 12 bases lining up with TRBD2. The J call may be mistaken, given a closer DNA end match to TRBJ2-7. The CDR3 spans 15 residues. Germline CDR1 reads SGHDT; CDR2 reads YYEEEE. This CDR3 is CASSLGLAGAYEQYF. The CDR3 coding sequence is TGTGCCAGCAGCTTGGGACTAGCGGGAGCGTACGAGCAGTACTTC.

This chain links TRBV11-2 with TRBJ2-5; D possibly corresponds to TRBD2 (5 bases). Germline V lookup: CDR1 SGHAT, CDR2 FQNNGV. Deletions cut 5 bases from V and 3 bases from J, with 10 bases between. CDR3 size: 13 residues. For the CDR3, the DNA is TGTGCCAGCAGCCGGACTTCGGAAGAGACCCAGTACTTC. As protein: CASSRTSEETQYF.

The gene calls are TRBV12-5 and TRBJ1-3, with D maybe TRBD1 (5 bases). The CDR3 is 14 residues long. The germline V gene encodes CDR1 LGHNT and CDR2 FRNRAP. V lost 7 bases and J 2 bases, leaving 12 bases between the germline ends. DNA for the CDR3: TGTGCTAGTGACGGGACTGCTGCTGGAAACACCATATATTTT. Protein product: CASDGTAAGNTIYF.

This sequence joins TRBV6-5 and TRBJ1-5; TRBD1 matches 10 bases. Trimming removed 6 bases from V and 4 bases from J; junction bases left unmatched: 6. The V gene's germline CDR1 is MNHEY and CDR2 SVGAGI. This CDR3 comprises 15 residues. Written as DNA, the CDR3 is TGTGCCAGCAGCCCCGACAGGGGGCGAAATCAGCCCCAGCATTTT. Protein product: CASSPDRGRNQPQHF.

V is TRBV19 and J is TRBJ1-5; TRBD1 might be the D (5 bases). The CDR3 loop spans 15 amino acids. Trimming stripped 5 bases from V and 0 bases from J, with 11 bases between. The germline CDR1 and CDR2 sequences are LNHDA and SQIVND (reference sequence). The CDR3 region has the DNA TGTGCCAGTAGTCCCCACGACAGTAGCAATCAGCCCCAGCATTTT. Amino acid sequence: CASSPHDSSNQPQHF.

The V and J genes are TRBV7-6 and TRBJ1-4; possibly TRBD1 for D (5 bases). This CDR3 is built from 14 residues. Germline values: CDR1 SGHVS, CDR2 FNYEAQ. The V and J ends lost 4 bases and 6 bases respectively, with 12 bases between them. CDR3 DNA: TGTGCCAGCAGCTATCAGGGTGCACATGAAAAACTGTTTTTT. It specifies CASSYQGAHEKLFF. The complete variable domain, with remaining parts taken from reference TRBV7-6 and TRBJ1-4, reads GAGVSQSPRYKVTKRGQDVALRCDPISGHVSLYWYRQALGQGPEFLTYFNYEAQQDKSGLPNDRFSAERPEGSISTLTIQRTEQRDSAMYRCASSYQGAHEKLFFGSGTQLSVL.

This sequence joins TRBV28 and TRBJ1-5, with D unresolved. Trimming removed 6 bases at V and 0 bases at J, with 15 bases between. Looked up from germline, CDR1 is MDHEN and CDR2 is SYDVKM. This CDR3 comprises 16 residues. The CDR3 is CASRGRRGYSNQPQHF. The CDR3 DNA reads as TGTGCCAGCAGGGGCAGGAGAGGGTATAGCAATCAGCCCCAGCATTTT. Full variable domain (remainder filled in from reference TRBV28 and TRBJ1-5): DVKVTQSSRYLVKRTGEKVFLECVQDMDHENMFWYRQDPGLGLRLIYFSYDVKMKEKGDIPEGYSVSREKKERFSLILESASTNQTSMYLCASRGRRGYSNQPQHFGDGTRLSIL.

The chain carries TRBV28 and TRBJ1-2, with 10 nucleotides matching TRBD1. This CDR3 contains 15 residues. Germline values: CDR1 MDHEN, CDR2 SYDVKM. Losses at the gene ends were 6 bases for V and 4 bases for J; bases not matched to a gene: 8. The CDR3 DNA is TGTGCCAGCAGAGACCCGGGACAGGGGCGCTATGGCTACACCTTC. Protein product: CASRDPGQGRYGYTF.

CDR3 region: CASSQSRGSYNEQFF. The DNA of the CDR3 is TGTGCCAGCAGCCAATCGCGCGGCTCCTACAATGAGCAGTTCTTC. The chain couples TRBV16 to TRBJ2-1, with unresolved D. V lost 0 bases and J 0 bases, leaving 6 bases between the germline ends. CDR1 is KGHSY, CDR2 FQNENV, per germline. The CDR3 length is 15 residues.

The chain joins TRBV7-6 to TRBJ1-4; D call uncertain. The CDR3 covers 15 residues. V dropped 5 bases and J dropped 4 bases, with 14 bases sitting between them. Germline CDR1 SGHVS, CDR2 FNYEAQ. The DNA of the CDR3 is TGTGCCAGCAGCATAGGGAGAGACGGTAATGAAAAACTGTTTTTT. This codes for CASSIGRDGNEKLFF.

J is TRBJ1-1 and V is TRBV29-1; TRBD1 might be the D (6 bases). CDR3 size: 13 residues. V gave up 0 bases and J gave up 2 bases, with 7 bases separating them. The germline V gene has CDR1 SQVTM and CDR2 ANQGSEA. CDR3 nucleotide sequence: TGCAGCGTTGAAGACAGGGGCAACACTGAAGCTTTCTTT. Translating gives CSVEDRGNTEAFF.

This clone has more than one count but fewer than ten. The CDR3 loop is CASSYSAARKDGEQYF. CDR3 DNA sequence: TGTGCCAGCAGTTACTCGGCTGCCAGGAAGGATGGCGAGCAGTACTTC. The chain couples TRBV6-5 to TRBJ2-7; D remains unclear. Germline V gene sequence: CDR1 MNHEY, CDR2 SVGAGI. This CDR3 comprises 16 residues. Trimming removed 0 bases at V and 6 bases at J, with 18 bases between.

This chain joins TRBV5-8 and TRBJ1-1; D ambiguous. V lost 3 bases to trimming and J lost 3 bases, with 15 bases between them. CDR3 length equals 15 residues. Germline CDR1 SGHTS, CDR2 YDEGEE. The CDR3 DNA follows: TGTGCCAGCAGCTGGCAGGAAGTTTTCGACACTGAAGCTTTCTTT. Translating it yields CASSWQEVFDTEAFF.

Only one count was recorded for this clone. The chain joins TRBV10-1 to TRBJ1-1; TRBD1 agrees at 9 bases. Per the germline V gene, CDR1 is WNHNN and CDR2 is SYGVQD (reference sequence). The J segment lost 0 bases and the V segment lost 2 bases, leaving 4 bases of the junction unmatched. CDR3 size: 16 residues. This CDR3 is CASSERGTGLNTEAFF. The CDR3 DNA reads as TGCGCCAGCAGTGAGAGGGGGACAGGGTTGAACACTGAAGCTTTCTTT.